This T cell receptor (beta chain) stems from a study of blood T cell repertoires in COVID-19. The overall study: Collection of acute and convalescent COVID-19 samples took place in the United States, Italy and Spain. T cells, B-cell-depleted T cells, or PBMCs provided the cDNA or gDNA that served as material.

The germline CDR1 and CDR2 sequences are LNHDA and SQIVND (reference sequence). The CDR3 contains 15 residues. V lost 3 bases and J lost 8; bases outside the gene matches: 9. The Seattle patients joined while their infection was active and were tracked longitudinally afterward. Study processing details: Reference gene primer amplification yielded estimated nucleated cell counts. Profiling relied on immunoSEQ multiplex PCR, and the TCRdb table lists in-frame clones only, not all of them. D and trimming were read from the DNA, whereas the V and J calls and clone size are those reported in that table. The sample carries some 290,000 clones, about nine tenths recorded once.

This TCR was recovered from a woman aged 25 to 39 with COVID-19, enrolled during active disease. This rearrangement joins TRBV19 to TRBJ2-1; 8 positions agree with TRBD1. The specimen was peripheral blood. The CDR3 DNA sequence: TGTGCCAGTAGTATCACCAGGACAGGGATCGATGAGCAGTTCTTC. It specifies CASSITRTGIDEQFF.